Given below is one T cell receptor (beta chain) in context. The antigen remains unidentified. This sample was taken from a study of OX40 agonist ivuxolimab in advanced cancers. Study details: Averaging 60 years in age, with a range of roughly 23 to 80, the cohort was more than 75% male. Eligibility admitted prior anti-PD-1, anti-PD-L1 or anti-CTLA-4 therapy; roughly 37% had some. Study-wide results and limits: On average, CD8+ T cells showed a greater number of expanded clones than CD4+.

Clones were sequenced by immunoSEQ multiplex PCR, and TCRdb holds only the in-frame ones, with some missing. The sample includes roughly 80,000 clones, approximately 86% of them seen just once. Germline CDR1 SGHDN, CDR2 FVKESK. V lost 5 bases, J lost 2 bases, and 4 bases stayed unmatched. The CDR3 covers 15 residues. The clonotype was recovered from an adult with an advanced solid tumor such as melanoma, head and neck, liver or kidney cancer. Sequencing used CD4+ or CD8+ T cells sorted from blood, obtained in a trial of the OX40 agonist ivuxolimab. V and J are TRBV14 and TRBJ2-7; 12 bases agree with TRBD2. This CDR3 is CASSTLAGGPYEQYF. The CDR3 DNA reads as TGTGCCAGCAGCACCCTAGCGGGAGGGCCCTACGAGCAGTACTTC.